This TCR beta chain was recorded in a study of blood T cell repertoires in COVID-19. The CDR3 consists of 15 residues. V shed 4 bases and J shed 0 bases, with 11 bases lying between them. CDR1 is SGHNT, CDR2 YYREEE, per germline (reference sequence). Sequenced by immunoSEQ multiplex PCR; TCRdb stores in-frame clones only, minus some. This sample has fewer than 100,000 clones, with roughly nine tenths found just once. The sequencing input was peripheral blood. This TCR was sampled from an older man with acute or convalescent COVID-19. The chain is built from TRBV5-4 and TRBJ1-3, with D possibly TRBD1 on 6 matching bases. The CDR3 here is CASSRQASSGNTIYF. The DNA for the CDR3 is TGTGCCAGCAGCAGACAGGCAAGCTCTGGAAACACCATATATTTT.